Sequencing of this T cell receptor (beta chain) was carried out in a study of cytomegalovirus exposure and HLA in healthy donors. The CDR3 totals 17 residues. Germline CDR1 reads LGHNA; CDR2 reads YSLEER. The V gene lost 0 bases and the J gene lost 3 bases, with 15 bases spanning the gap. Worth noting for this clone: Its target is unknown.

Researchers ran the PCR with 60 Vbeta and 13 Jbeta primers. The table came from immunoSEQ multiplex PCR; TCRdb's copy has only in-frame clones and leaves some out. The sample holds under 120,000 clones. Regarding the study as a whole: Rarity characterized most TCR sequences, yet some public TCRs appeared in many donors. Upon later analysis, HLA-associated TCR beta chains proved more clonally expanded than other, equally common chains.

This sequence joins TRBV4-3 and TRBJ1-5, with D tentatively TRBD1 (5 bases). The source of this sequence is a man aged 50-60 years in good health and CMV-seronegative. Sequenced material: PBMCs. CDR3 DNA sequence: TGCGCCAGCAGCCAAGATTGGGGCCGTTTTGCCAATCAGCCCCAGCATTTT. Translated, it gives CASSQDWGRFANQPQHF.